The next 14 T cell receptor beta chains were all read from a single sample in a study of shared T cell receptors in the human thymus. Clones were read by immunoSEQ multiplex PCR, and TCRdb kept only the in-frame ones, dropping some. The sample lists 640,000 or so clones; roughly 86% were seen once. These records were also assigned to another study, of human thymus T cells.

The sample taken for sequencing was thymocytes. The receptor set was obtained from a boy younger than two with a congenital heart defect.

In its sample, this clone was seen once. The CDR3 sequence is CASSLAGTTNQPQHF. CDR3 nucleotides: TGTGCCAGCAGCTTAGCGGGGACAACAAATCAGCCCCAGCATTTT. The chain uses TRBV7-8 and TRBJ1-5; a weak D match, TRBD1 (6 bases). Trimming left V 0 bases short and J 4 bases short, with 10 bases between. The CDR3 consists of 15 residues. CDR1 is SGHVS and CDR2 is FQNEAQ in the germline V gene.

Points on this clone: The DNA is left out, because the CDR3 cannot be placed on it with certainty; the CDR3 is given as TCRdb lists it. V usage is TRBV28 and J usage is TRBJ2-7; the D segment call TRBD1 is taken from the table without a DNA check. The germline V gene encodes CDR1 MDHEN and CDR2 SYDVKM. The CDR3 is 16 residues long, counting both termini. The CDR3 loop reads CASSLEVGQGALRKYF.

The rearrangement links TRBV10-2 to TRBJ2-1; TRBD2 matches 9 bases. Germline V gene sequence: CDR1 WSHSY, CDR2 SAAADI. The CDR3 sequence is 15 residues long. Losses at the gene ends were 5 bases for V and 5 bases for J; bases not matched to a gene: 7. CDR3 protein: CASSRSGRRDNEQFF. CDR3 DNA: TGCGCCAGCAGTCGTAGCGGGAGAAGGGACAATGAGCAGTTCTTC.

V gene TRBV29-1 combines with J gene TRBJ2-3; tentatively, D is TRBD2 (5 bases). Trimming took 0 bases from V and 4 from J, leaving 17 bases between them. Looked up from germline, CDR1 is SQVTM and CDR2 is ANQGSEA. This CDR3 is 16 amino acids long. In nucleotides, the CDR3 is TGCAGCGTTGAAGACCCCAGGACTGGGAAGGCAGATACGCAGTATTTT. This encodes CSVEDPRTGKADTQYF.

The chain combines TRBV11-2 with TRBJ1-2; TRBD1 matches at 8 bases. Germline V gene lookup returns CDR1 SGHAT and CDR2 FQNNGV. The CDR3 covers 13 residues. The V and J ends lost 5 bases and 4 bases, in that order; junction bases with no gene match: 3. This CDR3 reads CASSRTGSYGYTF. The CDR3 coding sequence is TGTGCCAGCAGCCGGACAGGGTCCTATGGCTACACCTTC.

The rearrangement links TRBV28 to TRBJ2-7; the match to TRBD1 covers 9 bases. The CDR3 covers 14 residues. The V gene's germline CDR1 is MDHEN and CDR2 SYDVKM. The V and J ends lost 2 bases and 4 bases, in that order; junction bases with no gene match: 3. As DNA, the CDR3 is TGTGCCAGCAGTTTAGTTGGACAGGGGTACGAGCAGTACTTC. The encoded protein is CASSLVGQGYEQYF.

The chain joins TRBV4-1 to TRBJ1-4, with D perhaps matching TRBD1 (5 bases). CDR3 size: 16 residues. Trimming cost V 6 bases and J 5 bases, with 19 bases left between them. Per germline, CDR1 MGHRA and CDR2 YSYEKL. The CDR3 sequence: CASRRRPVGPNEKLFF. Here the CDR3 DNA reads TGCGCCAGCAGGAGGAGACCGGTGGGGCCCAATGAAAAACTGTTTTTT.

This clone was observed a few times. CDR3 in DNA: TGTGCCAGTAGGATGACCGTTCTTCCGGAGCCGAACACCGGGGAGCTGTTTTTT. Translated: CASRMTVLPEPNTGELFF. The gene calls are TRBV19 and TRBJ2-2; no definite D call. This CDR3 comprises 18 residues. V was shortened by 6 bases and J by 0 bases, with 20 bases between the two germline ends. The V gene's germline CDR1 is LNHDA and CDR2 SQIVND (reference sequence).

The gene calls are TRBV19 and TRBJ2-7; TRBD2 aligns across 14 bases. Germline trimming cut 1 base from V and 2 bases from J; bases unmatched to any gene: 4. Germline values: CDR1 LNHDA, CDR2 SQIVND (reference sequence). This CDR3 has 17 residues. CDR3 coding DNA: TGTGCCAGTAGTATAGTAGGGACTAGCGGGAGTACCTACGAGCAGTACTTC. It is translated as CASSIVGTSGSTYEQYF. The whole variable domain, remainder taken from reference TRBV19 and TRBJ2-7, is DGGITQSPKYLFRKEGQNVTLSCEQNLNHDAMYWYRQDPGQGLRLIYYSQIVNDFQKGDIAEGYSVSREKKESFPLTVTSAQKNPTAFYLCASSIVGTSGSTYEQYFGPGTRLTVT.

V and J are TRBV15 and TRBJ2-5; TRBD2 is a possible D gene (6 bases). This CDR3 region has 16 residues. V lost 3 bases and J lost 5, with 19 bases in between. Germline V gives CDR1 LNHNV, CDR2 YYDKDF (reference sequence). The CDR3 sequence is CATSSFFSAGLETQYF. CDR3 bases: TGTGCCACCAGCAGTTTTTTCAGCGCGGGACTGGAGACCCAGTACTTC. Full variable domain (outside the CDR3, taken from reference TRBV15 and TRBJ2-5): DAMVIQNPRYQVTQFGKPVTLSCSQTLNHNVMYWYQQKSSQAPKLLFHYYDKDFNNEADTPDNFQSRRPNTSFCFLDIRSPGLGDTAMYLCATSSFFSAGLETQYFGPGTRLLVL.

The chain links TRBV28 to TRBJ2-7; D may be TRBD1 (5 bases). Germline CDR1 is MDHEN and CDR2 is SYDVKM. This CDR3 spans 15 amino acids. Trimming took off 5 bases at V and 0 bases at J, with 14 bases between the two ends. The CDR3 sequence: CASSKGETNSYEQYF. CDR3 coding DNA: TGTGCCAGCAGTAAAGGGGAAACTAACTCCTACGAGCAGTACTTC.

This chain links TRBV29-1 with TRBJ1-2, with 9 bases aligning to TRBD1. V lost 4 bases, J lost 7 bases, and 10 bases stayed unmatched. Per germline, CDR1 SQVTM and CDR2 ANQGSEA. The CDR3 spans 14 residues. This chain's CDR3 is CSVVPLGQGAGYTF. CDR3 DNA: TGCAGCGTTGTCCCCCTGGGACAGGGAGCTGGCTACACCTTC.

This clone was seen only once. The J gene is TRBJ2-1, the V gene TRBV6-5, with a weak D call TRBD1 (6 bases). The germline V gene encodes CDR1 MNHEY and CDR2 SVGAGI. The CDR3 is 15 amino acids. The V and J ends lost 7 bases and 2 bases respectively, with 15 bases between them. This chain's CDR3 is CASNVDRPAYNEQFF. Written as DNA, the CDR3 is TGTGCCAGCAACGTAGACAGGCCGGCCTACAATGAGCAGTTCTTC.

The CDR3 coding sequence is TGTGCCAGCAGCCAAGCTTCTGGCGGGAGAGTCTCCTACAATGAGCAGTTCTTC. Protein sequence: CASSQASGGRVSYNEQFF. This chain links TRBV14 with TRBJ2-1, with 7 bases fitting TRBD2. After removal of 1 base from V and 0 bases from J, the junction contained 9 bases not matched to a gene. The germline V gene has CDR1 SGHDN and CDR2 FVKESK. The CDR3 is 18 residues long.